Shown below are 25 T cell receptor beta chains from a single sample sequenced in a study of blood T cells in healthy people across ages (dated by TCRdb to about 2015). Libraries were prepared through 5' RACE. TCRdb lists the instrument as Illumina HiSeq 2500. A second about 6 to 11 cycle PCR used a sample-barcoded 5' primer and a J-beta primer mix. Clones were called with MiXCR by TCRdb after fastp trimmed the public reads at Q25, and only in-frame beta chains were retained. CDR3 protein duplicates are merged, each entry listing the most common genes and DNA. The sample table contains about 1.8 million distinct CDR3 sequences; only one count was recorded for about 50% of them. Approximately 2.1% of the sample rests with the top ten. The sequencing input was blood. These receptors all stem from a middle-aged woman in good health.

The chain combines TRBV21-1 with TRBJ2-1. TRBV21-1 is described as a pseudogene. There are 13 residues in the CDR3. CDR3 sequence: CASSNYNSNEQFF. CDR3 coding DNA: TGTGCCAGCAGCAACTACAACAGCAATGAGCAGTTCTTC.

The sample holds many counts of this clonotype. The rearrangement uses TRBV4-2 and TRBJ2-4; D gene uncertain. The V gene's germline CDR1 is LGHNA and CDR2 YNFKEQ. Trimming removed 1 base at V and 5 bases at J, with 3 bases between. The CDR3 covers 12 residues. The CDR3 bases are TGTGCCAGCAGCCAAGGGGAAAACATTCAGTACTTC. It is translated as CASSQGENIQYF.

This clonotype has only a few counts. V gene TRBV5-1 combines with J gene TRBJ2-1; 9 positions agree with TRBD2. The germline gives CDR1 SGHRS, CDR2 YFSETQ. J gave up 7 bases and V 3 bases, and 11 bases lay outside the gene matches. The CDR3 runs to 16 residues. The CDR3 nucleotides are TGCGCCAGCAGCTCGCTGGCGGGGGGGCCTTCGAATGAGCAGTTCTTC. Translated: CASSSLAGGPSNEQFF.

The CDR3 reads CASSLVRGGRQETQYF. In nucleotides, the CDR3 is TGTGCCAGCAGCTTAGTGAGGGGGGGAAGGCAAGAGACCCAGTACTTC. V is TRBV11-2 and J is TRBJ2-5, with D perhaps TRBD2 (7 bases). Trimming removed 1 base at V and 2 bases at J, with 14 bases between. The CDR3 has 16 residues. Germline-derived CDR1 and CDR2 are SGHAT and FQNNGV.

The chain couples TRBV4-3 to TRBJ2-7; 8 bases are shared with TRBD2. The ends lost 3 bases at V and 7 bases at J; junction bases unmatched: 14. Germline lookup yields CDR1 LGHNA and CDR2 YSLEER. The CDR3 contains 16 residues. The CDR3 reads CASSHRLTGGPWEQYF. CDR3 DNA: TGCGCCAGCAGCCACCGATTAACGGGGGGGCCATGGGAGCAGTACTTC.

This clonotype has more than one count but fewer than ten. This sequence joins TRBV9 and TRBJ2-1; weak D call: TRBD1 (5 bases). The CDR3 is 15 residues long. The ends were cut back, 0 bases at V and 9 bases at J, with 16 bases in the middle. Germline CDR1 reads SGDLS; CDR2 reads YYNGEE. CDR3 sequence (DNA): TGTGCCAGCAGCGTAGGGGCCCAAGGGGTTGGTGAGCAGTTCTTC. This sequence encodes CASSVGAQGVGEQFF.

This clonotype was recorded a few times. The genes are TRBV4-3 and TRBJ1-2; D is unclear. V gave up 0 bases and J gave up 5 bases, with 19 bases separating them. Germline-derived CDR1 and CDR2 are LGHNA and YSLEER. The length of the CDR3 is 17 residues. As DNA, the CDR3 is TGCGCCAGCAGCCAAGATCTTGGGAGTCGGGTTGGGTATGGCTACACCTTC. This translates into CASSQDLGSRVGYGYTF.

This clonotype has a single count. The rearrangement uses TRBV6-5 and TRBJ2-1; 8 nucleotides align to TRBD2. Trimming cost V 6 bases and J 13 bases; bases outside gene matches: 17. This CDR3 contains 15 residues. The germline gives CDR1 MNHEY, CDR2 SVGAGI. The CDR3 nucleotides read TGTGCCAGCAGCCGCCCCCGCGGGGGGATTGAGACCCAGTTCTTC. Protein sequence: CASSRPRGGIETQFF.

This sequence joins TRBV20-1 and TRBJ1-5; 7 bases are a match to TRBD1. This CDR3 has 15 amino acids. Losses at the gene ends were 1 base for V and 4 bases for J; bases not matched to a gene: 7. From germline, CDR1 is DFQATT and CDR2 SNEGSKA (reference sequence). The CDR3 is CSARAGTANNQPQHF. CDR3 nucleotide sequence: TGCAGTGCTAGAGCCGGGACAGCTAATAATCAGCCCCAGCATTTT.

The CDR3 here is CASSQRTSGGDEQFF. DNA of the CDR3: TGTGCCAGCAGCCAAAGGACTAGCGGGGGTGATGAGCAGTTCTTC. The chain combines TRBV13 with TRBJ2-1; 13 positions match TRBD2. There are 15 residues in the CDR3. The V segment lost 5 bases and the J segment 8 bases; nucleotides outside the gene matches: 6. Germline assignment: CDR1 PRHDT and CDR2 FYEKMQ (reference sequence).

This clonotype came up once. V usage is TRBV20-1 and J usage is TRBJ2-3; tentative D call: TRBD1 (6 bases). V lost 0 bases and J lost 5, with 12 bases in between. CDR3 length: 14 amino acids. Looked up from germline, CDR1 is DFQATT and CDR2 is SNEGSKA (reference sequence). The CDR3 reads CSARDGRGRDTQYF. DNA for the CDR3: TGCAGTGCTAGAGATGGCAGGGGACGAGATACGCAGTATTTT.

This clonotype turned up a few times. The J gene is TRBJ2-5, the V gene TRBV20-1; D is unclear. CDR1 is DFQATT and CDR2 is SNEGSKA in the germline V gene (reference sequence). Trimming took 8 bases from V and 3 from J, leaving 10 bases between them. This CDR3 has 11 residues. The CDR3 here is CSPIREETQYF. The CDR3 DNA sequence: TGCAGTCCAATTCGGGAAGAGACCCAGTACTTC.

The table lists this clonotype with many counts. The V gene is TRBV25-1, the J gene TRBJ1-2; perhaps TRBD1 as D (6 bases). The CDR3 spans 12 residues. V was shortened by 3 bases and J by 4 bases, with 6 bases between the two germline ends. The V gene's germline CDR1 is MGHDK and CDR2 SYGVNS. This CDR3 is CASSDRGYGYTF. The CDR3 DNA follows: TGTGCCAGCAGTGACAGGGGCTATGGCTACACCTTC.

This clonotype was observed a few times. The V call is TRBV6-5, the J call TRBJ2-7, with 12 bases matching TRBD1. The ends lost 1 base at V and 6 bases at J; junction bases unmatched: 7. The CDR3 has 16 amino acids. Germline CDR1 is MNHEY and CDR2 is SVGAGI. Here the CDR3 reads CASSYFVGQGAVEQYF. The DNA for the CDR3 is TGTGCCAGCAGTTACTTTGTGGGACAGGGGGCCGTCGAGCAGTACTTC.

The V and J genes are TRBV12-3 or TRBV12-4 and TRBJ2-4, with 7 positions matching TRBD1. The J call is doubtful: the DNA matches TRBJ2-5 better. The CDR3 is 15 amino acids. The CDR3 coding sequence is TGTGCCAGCAGTTTAGGGTGGGGGACAGAAGAGACCCAGTACTTC. Protein sequence: CASSLGWGTEETQYF.

The gene calls are TRBV7-2 and TRBJ1-1; TRBD1 matches at 10 bases. CDR3 length: 14 residues. V lost 5 bases to trimming and J lost 6 bases; unmatched junction nucleotides: 6. CDR1 is SGHTA, CDR2 FQGNSA, per germline. Here the CDR3 DNA reads TGTGCCAGCAGCCCGACAGGGGGCCCCTCTGAAGCTTTCTTT. It translates to CASSPTGGPSEAFF.

This clonotype has a handful of counts. This sequence joins TRBV9 and TRBJ2-3; TRBD1 aligns across 8 bases. With 8 bases clipped from V and 5 bases from J, the junction kept 10 bases outside the gene matches. Germline V gives CDR1 SGDLS, CDR2 YYNGEE. The CDR3 totals 14 residues. DNA of the CDR3: TGTGCCAGTGGGGACAGGACCGCAGGAGATACGCAGTATTTT. Translated, it gives CASGDRTAGDTQYF.

The chain joins TRBV28 to TRBJ2-7; D possibly corresponds to TRBD1 (6 bases). With 2 bases removed from V and 5 bases from J, the gap between germline ends came to 19 bases. The CDR3 loop spans 16 amino acids. Germline-derived CDR1 and CDR2 are MDHEN and SYDVKM. The CDR3 protein is CASSLGLDRLSDEQYF. The CDR3 region has the DNA TGTGCCAGCAGTTTAGGGTTGGACAGACTTTCGGACGAGCAGTACTTC.

This clonotype was counted between two and nine times. The V gene is TRBV15, the J gene TRBJ2-1, with D unclear. There are 13 residues in the CDR3. Germline CDR1 is LNHNV and CDR2 is YYDKDF (reference sequence). Trimming took off 1 base at V and 10 bases at J, with 11 bases between the two ends. The CDR3, as DNA: TGTGCCACCAGCAGAGTTCGGCGAGGAGAGCAGTTCTTC. Amino acid sequence: CATSRVRRGEQFF. Together with reference TRBV15 and TRBJ2-1, the CDR3 gives the full variable domain: DAMVIQNPRYQVTQFGKPVTLSCSQTLNHNVMYWYQQKSSQAPKLLFHYYDKDFNNEADTPDNFQSRRPNTSFCFLDIRSPGLGDTAMYLCATSRVRRGEQFFGPGTRLTVL.

V usage is TRBV6-1 and J usage is TRBJ1-1; weak D call: TRBD1 (5 bases). CDR1 and CDR2 from the germline V gene are MNHNS and SASEGT. V lost 6 bases to trimming and J lost 1 base, with 9 bases between them. The CDR3 is made up of 13 amino acids. CDR3 sequence reads: CASRRGQNTEAFF. For the CDR3, the DNA is TGTGCCAGCAGGAGGGGCCAGAACACTGAAGCTTTCTTT.

V gene TRBV5-1 combines with J gene TRBJ2-7, with D tentatively TRBD1 (6 bases). V lost 3 bases and J 6 bases, leaving 13 bases between the germline ends. Germline CDR1 and CDR2: SGHRS and YFSETQ. This CDR3 has 13 amino acids. The CDR3 DNA follows: TGCGCCAGCAGCTACGAACAGGGAACCGAGCAGTACTTC. Amino acid sequence: CASSYEQGTEQYF.

The CDR3: CASSQARRNTDTQYF. As DNA, the CDR3 is TGCGCCAGCAGCCAAGCGAGGCGGAACACAGATACGCAGTATTTT. V is TRBV4-3 and J is TRBJ2-3, with D hard to call. This CDR3 is 15 amino acids long. V was shortened by 1 base and J by 2 bases, with 10 bases between the two germline ends. Looked up from germline, CDR1 is LGHNA and CDR2 is YSLEER.

This clonotype came up once. The V call is TRBV24-1, the J call TRBJ2-3, with 9 bases fitting TRBD1. In germline, CDR1 is KGHDR, CDR2 SFDVKD. Losses at the gene ends were 4 bases for V and 0 bases for J; bases not matched to a gene: 4. This CDR3 comprises 16 residues. CDR3 residues: CATSEAGTGSTDTQYF. The CDR3 DNA sequence: TGTGCCACCAGTGAGGCCGGGACAGGGAGCACAGATACGCAGTATTTT.

The CDR3 spells CASSQRQRDIQYF. CDR3 nucleotides: TGTGCCAGCAGTCAAAGACAGAGGGACATTCAGTACTTC. The rearrangement uses TRBV27 and TRBJ2-4; either TRBD1 or TRBD2 may fit D (5 bases each). This CDR3 is 13 amino acids long. The germline CDR1 and CDR2 sequences are MNHEY and SMNVEV (reference sequence). V lost 5 bases and J lost 8, with 13 bases in between.

V usage is TRBV4-3 and J usage is TRBJ1-6; the D is unclear. The length of the CDR3 is 15 residues. V was clipped by 0 bases and J by 6 bases, with 9 bases between them. Germline V CDR1 and CDR2: LGHNA, YSLEER. The CDR3 DNA sequence: TGCGCCAGCAGCCAAGATTCGGGGATTAATTCACCCCTCCACTTT. Translating it yields CASSQDSGINSPLHF.